The 31 T cell receptor beta chains listed next were all sequenced from one sample in a study of cytomegalovirus exposure and HLA in healthy donors (dated by TCRdb to the late 2010s). Receptor amplification or capture employed the immunoSEQ multiplex PCR assay. The multiplex PCR relied on a mix of 60 forward primers for TCR Vbeta segments and 13 reverse primers for TCR Jbeta segments. TCRdb limited this immuneACCESS table to in-frame rearrangements with V and J called. A share of clones is missing; checked studies link under half to unresolved V genes, and the rest is unexplained. This sample lists 120,000 to 150,000 clones; approximately 80% were detected once. Approximately 4% of the sample comes from the top ten. The material sequenced was PBMCs. The receptors here all came from a young man in good health and CMV-seronegative.

The count of this clone is one. The chain employs TRBV29-1 and TRBJ1-2, with D uncertain. V was cut by 2 bases and J by 2 bases, with 12 bases left in between. Germline V gene lookup returns CDR1 SQVTM and CDR2 ANQGSEA. This CDR3 region has 14 residues. The DNA of the CDR3 is TGCAGCGTTGAAACGGGAACGTACAACTATGGCTACACCTTC. It specifies CSVETGTYNYGYTF.

V gene TRBV6-5 combines with J gene TRBJ2-5; 7 nucleotides align to TRBD1. TRBJ2-7 explains the end of the DNA better; the J call may be wrong. Germline loops: CDR1 MNHEY, CDR2 SVGAGI. The CDR3 covers 14 residues. In nucleotides, the CDR3 is TGTGCCAGCATGCAGACAGGGCGGCCCTACGAGCAGTACTTC. It translates to CASMQTGRPYEQYF.

The chain has TRBV19 and TRBJ1-5, with TRBD1 matching 9 bases. This CDR3 has 14 residues. V was pared by 7 bases and J by 6 bases, with 7 bases of the junction left unmatched. Germline V gene sequence: CDR1 LNHDA, CDR2 SQIVND (reference sequence). The CDR3 is CASTTDRGSQPQHF. The CDR3 DNA is TGTGCCAGTACCACGGACAGGGGTAGTCAGCCCCAGCATTTT.

This clone was detected only a few times. The chain couples TRBV9 to TRBJ2-7; weak D call: TRBD1 (6 bases). The CDR3 loop spans 13 amino acids. Trimming removed 4 bases at V and 1 base at J, with 9 bases between. Per germline, CDR1 SGDLS and CDR2 YYNGEE. CDR3: CASSIDRSYEQYF. In nucleotides, the CDR3 is TGTGCCAGCAGCATTGACAGGTCCTACGAGCAGTACTTC.

The V and J genes are TRBV7-9 and TRBJ1-1; D may be TRBD1 (6 bases). The V end was cut by 2 bases, the J end by 1 base, with 14 bases between. The CDR3 is 16 amino acids. The germline gives CDR1 SEHNR, CDR2 FQNEAQ (reference sequence). CDR3: CASSLYAQGKNTEAFF. CDR3 bases: TGTGCCAGCAGCTTATATGCCCAGGGGAAGAACACTGAAGCTTTCTTT.

In this sample, this clone turned up a few times. The chain carries TRBV18 and TRBJ1-5, with 7 bases that match TRBD1. This CDR3 has 16 residues. Germline assignment: CDR1 KGHSH and CDR2 LQKENI. With V trimmed by 4 bases and J by 2 bases, 8 bases remained unmatched. CDR3 sequence: CASSRAGGGGNQPQHF. CDR3 in DNA: TGTGCCAGCTCACGGGCAGGGGGAGGTGGCAATCAGCCCCAGCATTTT.

This clone has more than one count but fewer than ten. J is TRBJ2-1 and V is TRBV19, with a weak D call TRBD1 (6 bases). The CDR3 extends over 16 amino acids. Germline assignment: CDR1 LNHDA and CDR2 SQIVND (reference sequence). V gave up 0 bases and J gave up 4 bases, with 13 bases separating them. The CDR3 region has the DNA TGTGCCAGTAGTATAGATCTATTACAGGGATACAATGAGCAGTTCTTC. As protein: CASSIDLLQGYNEQFF.

This chain joins TRBV6-5 and TRBJ2-7; TRBD2 agrees at 12 bases. With V trimmed by 2 bases and J by 5 bases, 7 bases remained unmatched. Germline V lookup: CDR1 MNHEY, CDR2 SVGAGI. CDR3 size: 16 residues. The CDR3 here is CASSYLAGGPRDEQYF. The CDR3 region has the DNA TGTGCCAGCAGTTACCTAGCGGGGGGGCCAAGAGACGAGCAGTACTTC.

This sequence joins TRBV28 and TRBJ1-6; a possible D gene is TRBD1 (6 bases). Looked up from germline, CDR1 is MDHEN and CDR2 is SYDVKM. The CDR3 runs 18 residues. Trimming took off 7 bases at V and 3 bases at J, with 22 bases between the two ends. CDR3: CASTPSVLDSYYNSPLHF. CDR3 bases: TGTGCCAGCACCCCCAGCGTGTTGGACAGTTACTATAATTCACCCCTCCACTTT. Variable domain in full (rest from reference TRBV28 and TRBJ1-6): DVKVTQSSRYLVKRTGEKVFLECVQDMDHENMFWYRQDPGLGLRLIYFSYDVKMKEKGDIPEGYSVSREKKERFSLILESASTNQTSMYLCASTPSVLDSYYNSPLHFGNGTRLTVT.

This clone was detected only once. The V and J genes are TRBV7-9 and TRBJ2-6, with D possibly TRBD1 on 5 matching bases. CDR1 is SEHNR and CDR2 is FQNEAQ in the germline V gene (reference sequence). Trimming cost V 11 bases and J 1 base, with 15 bases left between them. This CDR3 has 15 residues. Written as DNA, the CDR3 is TGTGCCTCAACAGGTCCCCGGTCTGGGGCCAACGTCCTGACTTTC. Translated, it gives CASTGPRSGANVLTF.

V gene TRBV18 combines with J gene TRBJ2-2; tentatively, D is TRBD1 (5 bases). CDR1 and CDR2 (germline): KGHSH, LQKENI. This CDR3 spans 16 amino acids. V was shortened by 3 bases and J by 4 bases, with 15 bases between the two germline ends. This CDR3 reads CASSPGTGYGTGELFF. The CDR3 DNA reads as TGTGCCAGCTCACCGGGTACAGGTTACGGCACCGGGGAGCTGTTTTTT.

The V gene is TRBV27, the J gene TRBJ2-7, with a tentative D call TRBD1 (5 bases). The CDR3 runs to 12 residues. Trimming cost V 6 bases and J 4 bases, with 10 bases left between them. Germline values: CDR1 MNHEY, CDR2 SMNVEV (reference sequence). The CDR3 coding sequence is TGTGCCAGCAGACATCAGGGATACGAGCAGTACTTC. Translation gives CASRHQGYEQYF.

This clone was recorded only once. The chain carries TRBV18 and TRBJ1-1, with 7 bases that match TRBD1. Trimming cost V 3 bases and J 5 bases; bases outside gene matches: 21. There are 19 residues in the CDR3. Germline-derived CDR1 and CDR2 are KGHSH and LQKENI. The CDR3 region has the DNA TGTGCCAGCTCACCCACCGGTCCACAGGGGCGTTTAGTTGGGACTGAAGCTTTCTTT. Amino acid sequence: CASSPTGPQGRLVGTEAFF.

The genes are TRBV7-8 and TRBJ2-1, with a possible D match to TRBD2 (5 bases). The CDR3 has 19 residues. The V and J ends lost 0 bases and 5 bases respectively, with 23 bases between them. Germline assignment: CDR1 SGHVS and CDR2 FQNEAQ. The CDR3 reads CASSLAPSASSPLHNEQFF. The CDR3 DNA reads as TGTGCCAGCAGCTTAGCCCCATCGGCTAGCTCTCCCTTGCACAATGAGCAGTTCTTC. Drawing the rest from reference TRBV7-8 and TRBJ2-1, the complete variable domain is GAGVSQSPRYKVAKRGQDVALRCDPISGHVSLFWYQQALGQGPEFLTYFQNEAQLDKSGLPSDRFFAERPEGSVSTLKIQRTQQEDSAVYLCASSLAPSASSPLHNEQFFGPGTRLTVL.

This sequence joins TRBV30 and TRBJ2-1; the match to TRBD2 covers 11 bases. The CDR3 is 20 residues long. The germline V gene has CDR1 GTSNPN and CDR2 SVGIG (reference sequence). The V segment lost 0 bases and the J segment 4 bases; nucleotides outside the gene matches: 17. The CDR3 protein is CAWSVLRLAGGRGLYNEQFF. The CDR3 bases are TGTGCCTGGAGTGTACTTAGGCTAGCGGGAGGAAGGGGGCTATACAATGAGCAGTTCTTC.

The J gene is TRBJ2-5, the V gene TRBV19; 10 bases are a match to TRBD2. Trimming removed 1 base from V and 4 bases from J; junction bases left unmatched: 9. Per the germline V gene, CDR1 is LNHDA and CDR2 is SQIVND (reference sequence). The CDR3 has 17 amino acids. The CDR3 DNA follows: TGTGCCAGTAGTATAGCGGGGCTAGCGGGAGATCTAGAGACCCAGTACTTC. This translates into CASSIAGLAGDLETQYF. The entire variable domain, with the rest obtained from reference TRBV19 and TRBJ2-5, is as follows: DGGITQSPKYLFRKEGQNVTLSCEQNLNHDAMYWYRQDPGQGLRLIYYSQIVNDFQKGDIAEGYSVSREKKESFPLTVTSAQKNPTAFYLCASSIAGLAGDLETQYFGPGTRLLVL.

This clone occurred a few times. The chain employs TRBV25-1 and TRBJ2-5; 9 bases align to TRBD1. The end of the DNA is better explained by TRBJ2-7, so the J call may be wrong. CDR1 is MGHDK and CDR2 is SYGVNS in the germline V gene. This CDR3 contains 18 residues. Written as DNA, the CDR3 is TGTGCCAGCAGTGACCTCACAGGGGGCCCACTGAGCTCCTACGAGCAGTACTTC. Translated: CASSDLTGGPLSSYEQYF.

The chain combines TRBV7-3 with TRBJ2-1; D possibly corresponds to TRBD2 (6 bases). CDR3 length: 14 residues. Germline V gene data show CDR1 as SGHTA and CDR2 as FQGTGA. Trimming shortened V by 5 bases and J by 5 bases, and 13 bases separated the two germline ends. Here the CDR3 DNA reads TGTGCCAGCAGCGCACCCGGGAGCGACAATGAGCAGTTCTTC. It encodes CASSAPGSDNEQFF.

The rearrangement uses TRBV13 and TRBJ2-1; D is undetermined. Trimming removed 5 bases at V and 8 bases at J, with 10 bases between. Per germline, CDR1 PRHDT and CDR2 FYEKMQ (reference sequence). This CDR3 contains 12 residues. The CDR3 here is CASSPRPHEQFF. CDR3 nucleotide sequence: TGTGCCAGCAGCCCGCGCCCCCATGAGCAGTTCTTC. Full variable domain (outside the CDR3, taken from reference TRBV13 and TRBJ2-1): AAGVIQSPRHLIKEKRETATLKCYPIPRHDTVYWYQQGPGQDPQFLISFYEKMQSDKGSIPDRFSAQQFSDYHSELNMSSLELGDSALYFCASSPRPHEQFFGPGTRLTVL.

This rearrangement joins TRBV5-6 to TRBJ2-4; TRBD1 matches at 8 bases. Trimming removed 1 base from V and 2 bases from J; junction bases left unmatched: 2. Per germline, CDR1 SGHDT and CDR2 YYEEEE. This CDR3 is built from 15 residues. CDR3 in amino acids: CASSLTGGSKNIQYF. The CDR3 DNA follows: TGTGCCAGCAGCTTGACAGGGGGATCCAAAAACATTCAGTACTTC.

This sequence joins TRBV7-2 and TRBJ2-2; TRBD2 matches 7 bases. The CDR3 runs to 14 residues. Per germline, CDR1 SGHTA and CDR2 FQGNSA. The J segment lost 4 bases and the V segment lost 7 bases, leaving 6 bases of the junction unmatched. This chain's CDR3 is CASNYGGSTGELFF. The CDR3 region has the DNA TGTGCCAGCAACTACGGGGGGAGCACCGGGGAGCTGTTTTTT.

The chain combines TRBV30 with TRBJ2-7; TRBD1 agrees at 10 bases. J was trimmed by 1 base and V by 4 bases; bases with no gene match: 7. Germline CDR1 and CDR2: GTSNPN and SVGIG (reference sequence). This CDR3 is built from 15 residues. CDR3 loop: CAWTLDRGPSYEQYF. CDR3 DNA sequence: TGTGCCTGGACACTCGACAGGGGGCCTTCCTACGAGCAGTACTTC.

The V gene is TRBV5-1, the J gene TRBJ1-1, with unresolved D. Germline V gives CDR1 SGHRS, CDR2 YFSETQ. Trimming took 4 bases from V and 4 from J, leaving 11 bases between them. The CDR3 contains 13 residues. The CDR3 region is CASSPDGATEAFF. The CDR3 nucleotides are TGCGCCAGCAGCCCCGATGGAGCCACTGAAGCTTTCTTT.

The chain employs TRBV10-3 and TRBJ1-2; maybe TRBD1 (5 bases). CDR3 length: 12 residues. V lost 4 bases and J 7 bases, leaving 10 bases between the germline ends. Per germline, CDR1 ENHRY and CDR2 SYGVKD. The CDR3 DNA is TGTGCCATCAGTGGAACAGGTATTGGCTACACCTTC. Translating it yields CAISGTGIGYTF.

The chain carries TRBV9 and TRBJ1-2; TRBD1 matches 11 bases. The CDR3 loop spans 17 amino acids. The J segment lost 3 bases and the V segment lost 0 bases, leaving 7 bases of the junction unmatched. Per germline, CDR1 SGDLS and CDR2 YYNGEE. CDR3 sequence (DNA): TGTGCCAGCAGCGTAGCCGCTCGGACAGGGGGCGACTATGGCTACACCTTC. This sequence encodes CASSVAARTGGDYGYTF.

V gene TRBV9 combines with J gene TRBJ2-3; perhaps TRBD2 as D (6 bases). This CDR3 region has 16 residues. Trimming took 2 bases from V and 2 from J, leaving 15 bases between them. Germline assignment: CDR1 SGDLS and CDR2 YYNGEE. The CDR3 loop is CASSVQEGGITDTQYF. CDR3 coding DNA: TGTGCCAGCAGCGTTCAAGAGGGCGGGATCACAGATACGCAGTATTTT.

This rearrangement joins TRBV29-1 to TRBJ1-2; 9 positions agree with TRBD1. The CDR3 loop spans 12 amino acids. Germline V CDR1 and CDR2: SQVTM, ANQGSEA. The CDR3 DNA reads TGCAGTGCCAGTCGGACAGGGGATGGCTACACCTTC. The encoded protein is CSASRTGDGYTF.

The chain carries TRBV5-1 and TRBJ1-1, with a weak D call TRBD1 (6 bases). Trimming pared 0 bases from V and 5 bases from J, leaving 11 bases between. This CDR3 comprises 14 residues. CDR1 and CDR2 from the germline V gene are SGHRS and YFSETQ. The CDR3, as DNA: TGCGCCAGCAGCTTGGACAGGGTGGAAACTGAAGCTTTCTTT. Amino acids: CASSLDRVETEAFF.

Comment on this clone: The conserved final phenylalanine or tryptophan is absent from the CDR3, which likely points to a read error. The chain uses TRBV2 and TRBJ1-1; a weak D match, TRBD1 (6 bases). Trimming removed 6 bases at V and 2 bases at J, with 13 bases between. The CDR3 contains 14 residues. CDR1 and CDR2 from the germline V gene are SNHLY and FYNNEI. CDR3 DNA: TGTGCCAGCAGAAGAACAGGGATAAACACTGAAGCTTTCGTT. Protein sequence: CASRRTGINTEAFV.

The chain links TRBV7-8 to TRBJ2-7; D is possibly TRBD2 (7 bases). This CDR3 is built from 15 residues. From germline, CDR1 is SGHVS and CDR2 FQNEAQ. Trimming removed 5 bases from V and 3 bases from J, with 17 bases in between. As DNA, the CDR3 is TGTGCCAGCAGCCGACCGGGGGGCCCAAGCTACGAGCAGTACTTC. It specifies CASSRPGGPSYEQYF. The full variable domain, with the rest looked up from reference TRBV7-8 and TRBJ2-7, is GAGVSQSPRYKVAKRGQDVALRCDPISGHVSLFWYQQALGQGPEFLTYFQNEAQLDKSGLPSDRFFAERPEGSVSTLKIQRTQQEDSAVYLCASSRPGGPSYEQYFGPGTRLTVT.

This chain uses TRBV25-1 with TRBJ2-5; D is ambiguous. V was trimmed by 1 base and J by 0 bases, leaving 12 bases between them. This CDR3 contains 16 residues. CDR1 and CDR2 from the germline V gene are MGHDK and SYGVNS. CDR3: CASSELVSPYQETQYF. For the CDR3, the DNA is TGTGCCAGCAGTGAATTGGTTAGCCCATACCAAGAGACCCAGTACTTC.